This entry lists 28 T cell receptor beta chains sequenced from one sample in a study of regulatory T cells in long-lasting Graves disease. For TCR beta, libraries came from iRepertoire HTBI primers and Arm-PCR of CDR3 regions. TCRdb fed the multiplex PCR reads into MiXCR, producing one record per CDR3 protein. The repertoire has approximately 350,000 distinct CDR3 sequences, around 15% of them found once; the top ten carry 20%. The time point is: newly diagnosed GD, antithyroid drugs for less than 3 months. Preparation of the TCR library used RNA extracted from PBMCs. These data also featured in a second study, about T cells in Graves' hyperthyroidism and ophthalmopathy.

The source material was peripheral blood mononuclear cells (PBMCs), sampled at new diagnosis, from a patient treated with antithyroid drugs. The origin of the receptors is a woman between 18 and 29 years old with Graves disease.

This clonotype was seen at least ten times. This chain uses TRBV19 with TRBJ2-3; the match to TRBD1 covers 7 bases. V lost 6 bases, J lost 1 base, and 1 base stayed unmatched. CDR1 and CDR2 (germline): LNHDA, SQIVND (reference sequence). This CDR3 has 13 amino acids. This CDR3 is CASSQGGTDTQYF. The CDR3 DNA sequence: TGTGCCAGTAGCCAGGGGGGCACAGATACGCAGTATTTT.

This clonotype has a handful of counts. This chain joins TRBV30 and TRBJ1-3; D perhaps matches TRBD1 (5 bases). Germline assignment: CDR1 GTSNPN and CDR2 SVGIG (reference sequence). The CDR3 loop spans 16 amino acids. Trimming cost V 0 bases and J 2 bases, with 14 bases left between them. CDR3 sequence reads: CAWSVPGGVTGNTIYF. The CDR3 DNA follows: TGTGCCTGGAGTGTACCGGGGGGTGTAACTGGAAACACCATATATTTT.

This clonotype occurred many times. The chain uses TRBV18 and TRBJ2-5; 7 bases line up with TRBD1. J gave up 5 bases and V 2 bases, and 5 bases lay outside the gene matches. This CDR3 comprises 14 residues. The germline CDR1 and CDR2 sequences are KGHSH and LQKENI. The CDR3 nucleotides read TGTGCCAGCTCACCATGGACAGGATTGGAGACCCAGTACTTC. Protein product: CASSPWTGLETQYF.

In this sample, this clonotype turned up many times. The chain has TRBV5-1 and TRBJ1-1; TRBD1 is a possible D gene (6 bases). The CDR3 is 15 residues long. The ends were cut back, 4 bases at V and 0 bases at J, with 13 bases in the middle. The germline CDR1 and CDR2 sequences are SGHRS and YFSETQ. The CDR3: CASSPARGLNTEAFF. The CDR3 DNA follows: TGCGCCAGCAGCCCAGCCAGGGGTTTGAACACTGAAGCTTTCTTT.

The table lists this clonotype with many counts. The chain is built from TRBV20-1 and TRBJ2-7; 8 bases align to TRBD2. Unmatched junction bases numbered 8, after V lost 2 bases and J lost 5 bases. Germline-derived CDR1 and CDR2 are DFQATT and SNEGSKA (reference sequence). This CDR3 comprises 14 residues. The CDR3: CSARPETSVNEQYF. Here the CDR3 DNA reads TGCAGTGCTAGACCGGAGACTAGCGTGAACGAGCAGTACTTC.

V gene TRBV12-3 or TRBV12-4 combines with J gene TRBJ2-1; a possible D gene is TRBD2 (5 bases). This CDR3 has 14 amino acids. V was cut by 6 bases and J by 6 bases, with 15 bases left in between. CDR3 DNA: TGTGCCAGCAGAGTCGGGGTTAGGCTCAATGAGCAGTTCTTC. Translation gives CASRVGVRLNEQFF.

The table lists this clonotype with many counts. The J gene is TRBJ1-1, the V gene TRBV27; perhaps TRBD1 as D (6 bases). The V end was cut by 7 bases, the J end by 6 bases, with 9 bases between. The CDR3 is 11 amino acids. Germline CDR1 and CDR2: MNHEY and SMNVEV (reference sequence). In DNA form, the CDR3 reads TGTGCCAGCATTCAGGGGTCTGAAGCTTTCTTT. Translating it yields CASIQGSEAFF.

This sequence joins TRBV6-5 and TRBJ1-2, with D tentatively TRBD1 (5 bases). V lost 0 bases, J lost 7 bases, and 9 bases lay in between. Per the germline V gene, CDR1 is MNHEY and CDR2 is SVGAGI. CDR3 size: 13 residues. DNA for the CDR3: TGTGCCAGCAGTTACTCGACGGGGGTTGGCTACACCTTC. It specifies CASSYSTGVGYTF.

CDR3 residues: CASSELAETQYF. CDR3 sequence (DNA): TGTGCCAGCAGTGAACTAGCGGAGACCCAGTACTTC. The V gene is TRBV6-2 or TRBV6-3, the J gene TRBJ2-5; 7 nucleotides agree with TRBD2. V was clipped by 5 bases and J by 5 bases; unmatched bases: 2. Per germline, CDR1 MNHEY and CDR2 SVGEGT. CDR3 length: 12 amino acids.

V is TRBV20-1 and J is TRBJ1-2, with 8 bases lining up with TRBD1. J was trimmed by 7 bases and V by 6 bases; bases with no gene match: 13. This CDR3 spans 14 amino acids. From germline, CDR1 is DFQATT and CDR2 SNEGSKA (reference sequence). As DNA, the CDR3 is TGCAGTGCCCAACAGACAGGGGTGGGAATTGGCTACACCTTC. Translation gives CSAQQTGVGIGYTF.

This rearrangement joins TRBV7-3 to TRBJ1-1; no reliable D call. Germline V gene data show CDR1 as SGHTA and CDR2 as FQGTGA. The CDR3 covers 13 residues. Trimming took off 0 bases at V and 5 bases at J, with 7 bases between the two ends. This CDR3 is CASSLTGRTEAFF. The CDR3 region has the DNA TGTGCCAGCAGCTTAACCGGTCGAACTGAAGCTTTCTTT.

The chain carries TRBV24-1 and TRBJ2-3, with 8 bases lining up with TRBD2. This CDR3 region has 14 residues. Germline V lookup: CDR1 KGHDR, CDR2 SFDVKD. The J segment lost 3 bases and the V segment lost 12 bases, leaving 10 bases of the junction unmatched. The CDR3 DNA reads as TGTGCCCAGGGAGCGGGGGTAAGGACAGATACGCAGTATTTT. Encoded protein: CAQGAGVRTDTQYF.

A note on this clonotype: A much larger clone lies one base from this, so it may be a read error. This chain joins TRBV30 and TRBJ2-1; tentative D call: TRBD2 (6 bases). The CDR3 is 13 residues long. Germline CDR1 reads GTSNPN; CDR2 reads SVGIG (reference sequence). V was pared by 4 bases and J by 9 bases, with 16 bases between. CDR3 protein: CAWNFRGLGEQFF. CDR3 DNA sequence: TGTGCCTGGAATTTTCGGGGGTTGGGTGAGCAGTTCTTC.

This chain joins TRBV19 and TRBJ1-5; D call uncertain. This CDR3 has 14 residues. Trimming took off 4 bases at V and 0 bases at J, with 7 bases between the two ends. The germline V gene encodes CDR1 LNHDA and CDR2 SQIVND (reference sequence). The CDR3 DNA reads TGTGCCAGTAGTAAGGGATCTAGCAATCAGCCCCAGCATTTT. Amino acid sequence: CASSKGSSNQPQHF. Filled out from reference TRBV19 and TRBJ1-5, the complete variable domain reads DGGITQSPKYLFRKEGQNVTLSCEQNLNHDAMYWYRQDPGQGLRLIYYSQIVNDFQKGDIAEGYSVSREKKESFPLTVTSAQKNPTAFYLCASSKGSSNQPQHFGDGTRLSIL.

This clonotype has at least ten counts. The CDR3 is CASSPTSGGASEQFF. CDR3 nucleotides: TGTGCCAGCAGCCCTACTAGCGGGGGGGCCTCTGAGCAGTTCTTC. The J gene is TRBJ2-1, the V gene TRBV6-1; 13 bases are a match to TRBD2. The CDR3 consists of 15 residues. Unmatched junction bases numbered 8, after V lost 6 bases and J lost 9 bases. CDR1 is MNHNS and CDR2 is SASEGT in the germline V gene.

This clonotype was observed a few times. V usage is TRBV9 and J usage is TRBJ2-2; no definite D call. The germline V gene encodes CDR1 SGDLS and CDR2 YYNGEE. The CDR3 has 15 residues. Trimming pared 0 bases from V and 1 base from J, leaving 7 bases between. The CDR3 protein is CASSVASGNTGELFF. CDR3 in DNA: TGTGCCAGCAGCGTAGCTTCGGGGAACACCGGGGAGCTGTTTTTT.

The chain joins TRBV5-1 to TRBJ2-1, with 11 bases aligning to TRBD2. The CDR3 runs 16 residues. Germline CDR1 is SGHRS and CDR2 is YFSETQ. Germline trimming cut 7 bases from V and 3 bases from J; bases unmatched to any gene: 9. CDR3 amino acids: CASHPGTSGFYNEQFF. CDR3 in DNA: TGCGCCAGCCACCCCGGGACTAGCGGATTCTACAATGAGCAGTTCTTC. The full variable domain, with the rest looked up from reference TRBV5-1 and TRBJ2-1, is KAGVTQTPRYLIKTRGQQVTLSCSPISGHRSVSWYQQTPGQGLQFLFEYFSETQRNKGNFPGRFSGRQFSNSRSEMNVSTLELGDSALYLCASHPGTSGFYNEQFFGPGTRLTVL.

This clonotype was detected ten times or more. The chain carries TRBV7-3 and TRBJ2-3, with 9 bases lining up with TRBD1. J was trimmed by 8 bases and V by 3 bases; bases with no gene match: 6. The CDR3 is 14 amino acids. Germline V gene lookup returns CDR1 SGHTA and CDR2 FQGTGA. The CDR3 coding sequence is TGTGCCAGCAGCTTGGGACAGGGCGTAGGTACGCAGTATTTT. Amino acids: CASSLGQGVGTQYF.

This clonotype was seen a few times. The chain joins TRBV15 to TRBJ2-3, with D possibly TRBD1 on 5 matching bases. CDR1 and CDR2 from the germline V gene are LNHNV and YYDKDF (reference sequence). Trimming left V 6 bases short and J 6 bases short, with 16 bases between. The CDR3 covers 14 residues. The CDR3 region has the DNA TGTGCCACCAGTGGAACAGGTGGGATGGATACGCAGTATTTT. Translation gives CATSGTGGMDTQYF. Full variable domain (rest looked up from reference TRBV15 and TRBJ2-3): DAMVIQNPRYQVTQFGKPVTLSCSQTLNHNVMYWYQQKSSQAPKLLFHYYDKDFNNEADTPDNFQSRRPNTSFCFLDIRSPGLGDTAMYLCATSGTGGMDTQYFGPGTRLTVL.

In regard to this clonotype: A read error is likely here: a far larger clone is one base away. This sequence joins TRBV7-9 and TRBJ2-1, with 13 nucleotides matching TRBD2. The CDR3 covers 17 residues. CDR1 SEHNR and CDR2 FQNEAQ come from the germline V gene (reference sequence). J gave up 2 bases and V 6 bases, and 7 bases lay outside the gene matches. CDR3 loop: CASSLTSGGAAYNEQFF. The CDR3 DNA is TGTGCCAGCAGTTTAACTAGCGGGGGGGCCGCCTACAATGAGCAGTTCTTC.

This clonotype was seen ten or more times. V usage is TRBV2 and J usage is TRBJ2-1; 10 positions match TRBD2. Losses at the gene ends were 2 bases for V and 9 bases for J; bases not matched to a gene: 10. CDR3 length equals 16 residues. Germline V gene lookup returns CDR1 SNHLY and CDR2 FYNNEI. The DNA of the CDR3 is TGTGCCAGCAGTGAATGGAGCGGGAGGGCCTCTGGTGAGCAGTTCTTC. Translating gives CASSEWSGRASGEQFF.

This clonotype was counted a few times. Likely a read error: the CDR3 ends without its conserved phenylalanine or tryptophan. The chain recombines TRBV11-2 with TRBJ1-3; 9 bases line up with TRBD1. This CDR3 contains 16 residues. V lost 5 bases, J lost 4 bases, and 9 bases stayed unmatched. Germline loops: CDR1 SGHAT, CDR2 FQNNGV. The CDR3 sequence: CASSPPGQGTGNTIYL. As DNA, the CDR3 is TGTGCCAGCAGCCCCCCCGGACAGGGGACGGGAAACACCATATATTTG.

In its sample, this clonotype was seen many times. The chain couples TRBV7-2 to TRBJ1-2; perhaps TRBD1 as D (6 bases). V lost 1 base to trimming and J lost 3 bases, with 12 bases between them. Germline CDR1 and CDR2: SGHTA and FQGNSA. CDR3 length: 15 amino acids. The DNA for the CDR3 is TGTGCCAGCAGCTTAGGGTCGGGGGCTGACTATGGCTACACCTTC. This encodes CASSLGSGADYGYTF.

This clonotype was counted many times. The gene calls are TRBV2 and TRBJ1-2, with D unclear. Trimming shortened V by 6 bases and J by 3 bases, and 17 bases separated the two germline ends. In germline, CDR1 is SNHLY, CDR2 FYNNEI. This CDR3 comprises 15 residues. CDR3 in amino acids: CASRLLVGNHYGYTF. The CDR3 region has the DNA TGTGCCAGCAGACTCCTAGTTGGAAATCACTATGGCTACACCTTC.

This clonotype occurred many times. The genes are TRBV28 and TRBJ1-5, with D perhaps matching TRBD1 (6 bases). Looked up from germline, CDR1 is MDHEN and CDR2 is SYDVKM. The CDR3 sequence is 14 residues long. Trimming removed 5 bases from V and 5 bases from J, with 13 bases in between. The CDR3 nucleotides are TGTGCCAGCAGTCATGACAGGTTAGATCAGCCCCAGCATTTT. Translated, it gives CASSHDRLDQPQHF.

This clonotype was recorded many times. The V gene is TRBV2, the J gene TRBJ2-1; D is uncertain. The DNA matches TRBJ2-5 better at its end, which makes the J call doubtful. The V gene's germline CDR1 is SNHLY and CDR2 FYNNEI. The CDR3 length is 12 residues. The CDR3 nucleotides are TGTGCCAGCGGCGTCTTCCAAGAGACCCAGTACTTC. This sequence encodes CASGVFQETQYF.

The chain recombines TRBV19 with TRBJ1-1, with D possibly TRBD1 on 5 matching bases. Trimming cost V 5 bases and J 2 bases, with 9 bases left between them. The length of the CDR3 is 13 residues. Germline lookup yields CDR1 LNHDA and CDR2 SQIVND (reference sequence). The CDR3 coding sequence is TGTGCCAGTAGTCATCAGGGAAACACTGAAGCTTTCTTT. Protein product: CASSHQGNTEAFF.

In regard to this clonotype: A far more abundant clone sits one base away, making this likely a read error. The chain combines TRBV7-2 with TRBJ2-2; D unresolved. This CDR3 has 12 amino acids. The V end was cut by 5 bases, the J end by 3 bases, with 4 bases between. The germline CDR1 and CDR2 sequences are SGHTA and FQGNSA. Here the CDR3 reads CASSPYTGELFF. As DNA, the CDR3 is TGTGCCAGCAGCCCGTACACCGGGGAGCTGTTTTTT. The full variable domain, with the rest looked up from reference TRBV7-2 and TRBJ2-2, is GAGVSQSPSNKVTEKGKDVELRCDPISGHTALYWYRQSLGQGLEFLIYFQGNSAPDKSGLPSDRFSAERTGGSVSTLTIQRTQQEDSAVYLCASSPYTGELFFGEGSRLTVL.